Included here is one T cell receptor beta chain sequence, with context. What it binds is unknown. Germline lookup yields CDR1 LNHDA and CDR2 SQIVND (reference sequence). The length of the CDR3 is 16 residues. Between the trimmed V and J ends, which lost 4 bases and 6 bases, there was a span of 18 bases. TCRdb keeps only in-frame clones here, not all; method: immunoSEQ multiplex PCR. The data show over 65,000 clones, with about 90% seen just once and more than 1.5% held by the top ten. The sample is drawn from a study of OX40 agonist ivuxolimab in advanced cancers. Study results and caveats: In general, CD8+ T cells held more expanded clones than CD4+ did, on average.

J is TRBJ1-4 and V is TRBV19; D is possibly TRBD1 (5 bases). The origin of this receptor is an adult with an advanced solid tumor such as melanoma, head and neck, liver or kidney cancer. The material sequenced was CD4+ or CD8+ T cells sorted from blood, taken in a trial of the OX40 agonist ivuxolimab. The CDR3 DNA sequence: TGTGCCAGTAGTACATCCGGGGCCGCGAGGGATGAAAAACTGTTTTTT. Translation: CASSTSGAARDEKLFF.